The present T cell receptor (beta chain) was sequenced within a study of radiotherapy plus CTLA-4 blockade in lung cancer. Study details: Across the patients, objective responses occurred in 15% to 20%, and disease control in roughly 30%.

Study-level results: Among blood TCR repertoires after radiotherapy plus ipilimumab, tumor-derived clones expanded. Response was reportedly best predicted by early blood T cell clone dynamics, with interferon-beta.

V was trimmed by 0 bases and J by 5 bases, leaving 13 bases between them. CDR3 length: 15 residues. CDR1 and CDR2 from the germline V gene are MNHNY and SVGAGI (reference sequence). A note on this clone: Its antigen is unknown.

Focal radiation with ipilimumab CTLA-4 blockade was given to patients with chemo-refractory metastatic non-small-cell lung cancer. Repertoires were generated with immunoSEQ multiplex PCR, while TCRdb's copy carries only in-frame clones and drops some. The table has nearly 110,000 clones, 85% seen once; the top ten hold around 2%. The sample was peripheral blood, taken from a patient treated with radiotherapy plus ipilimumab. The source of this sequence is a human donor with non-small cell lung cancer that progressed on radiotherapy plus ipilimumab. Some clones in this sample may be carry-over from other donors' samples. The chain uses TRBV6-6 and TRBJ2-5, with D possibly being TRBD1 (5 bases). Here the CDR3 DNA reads TGTGCCAGCAGTTACTCAGGACAAGTGAGGGAGACCCAGTACTTC. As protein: CASSYSGQVRETQYF.